The 15 T cell receptor beta chains below all came from one sample that was sequenced in a study of monozygotic twins with inflammatory bowel disease. Following a re-call of the 5' RACE reads, TCRdb has one entry per CDR3 protein and lacks DNA. The sample holds under 150,000 distinct CDR3 sequences. Sample: blood. The receptors were sampled from a human donor with ulcerative colitis or Crohn's disease, or a healthy co-twin of an affected twin (not recorded which).

The chain couples TRBV20-1 to TRBJ1-5. This CDR3 has 15 residues. Germline values: CDR1 DFQATT, CDR2 SNEGSKA (reference sequence). The CDR3 sequence is CSARDYTTRNQPQHF.

CDR3 loop: CASSPGPGSTEAFF. The genes are TRBV7-7 and TRBJ1-1; no DNA is available, so the TRBD1 call from TCRdb remains unchecked. The CDR3 length is 14 residues. Germline lookup yields CDR1 SSHAT and CDR2 FNYEAQ (reference sequence). Based on the CDR3 plus reference TRBV7-7 and TRBJ1-1, the full variable domain is GAGVSQSPRYKVTKRGQDVTLRCDPISSHATLYWYQQALGQGPEFLTYFNYEAQPDKSGLPSDRFSAERPEGSISTLTIQRTEQRDSAMYRCASSPGPGSTEAFFGQGTRLTVV.

The chain carries TRBV3-1 and TRBJ2-7; TCRdb returns TRBD1, unconfirmable since there is no DNA. CDR1 and CDR2 (germline): LGHDT, YNNKEL (reference sequence). The CDR3 extends over 15 amino acids. CDR3 sequence: CASTEDRSDFYEQYF.

The chain links TRBV10-3 to TRBJ2-7. This CDR3 is 14 amino acids long. In germline, CDR1 is ENHRY, CDR2 SYGVKD. Here the CDR3 reads CAISDVGISYEQYF.

This chain links TRBV7-2 with TRBJ2-1; TCRdb gives TRBD2 as the D gene, but with no DNA this cannot be confirmed. This CDR3 has 14 residues. The germline V gene encodes CDR1 SGHTA and CDR2 FQGNSA. The CDR3 is CASSLFAGYNEQFF.

The genes are TRBV20-1 and TRBJ2-3. Germline CDR1 and CDR2: DFQATT and SNEGSKA (reference sequence). The CDR3 runs 16 residues. The CDR3 region is CSASPFGVSSTDTQYF.

CDR3 loop: CSARGTGGENGYTF. The V gene is TRBV20-1, the J gene TRBJ1-2; no DNA is available, so the TRBD1 call from TCRdb remains unchecked. The CDR3 sequence is 14 residues long. Germline-derived CDR1 and CDR2 are DFQATT and SNEGSKA (reference sequence).

The genes are TRBV20-1 and TRBJ2-3. The CDR3 is 14 residues long. The germline CDR1 and CDR2 sequences are DFQATT and SNEGSKA (reference sequence). The CDR3 loop reads CSARDLLSTDTQYF.

This CDR3 is CASSTGGPADTQYF. The chain is built from TRBV5-6 and TRBJ2-3; checking the TCRdb D call of TRBD2 is not possible without DNA. CDR1 is SGHDT, CDR2 YYEEEE, per germline. The CDR3 is 14 residues long.

The chain couples TRBV7-7 to TRBJ2-1. The CDR3 length is 14 residues. The germline CDR1 and CDR2 sequences are SSHAT and FNYEAQ (reference sequence). CDR3 region: CASSRGESYNEQFF.

This CDR3 reads CASSLWSGYSYNEQFF. The chain carries TRBV28 and TRBJ2-1; the TCRdb D gene call, TRBD1, has no DNA to confirm it. CDR1 and CDR2 (germline): MDHEN, SYDVKM. The CDR3 sequence is 16 residues long. The full variable domain, its missing parts supplied by reference TRBV28 and TRBJ2-1, is DVKVTQSSRYLVKRTGEKVFLECVQDMDHENMFWYRQDPGLGLRLIYFSYDVKMKEKGDIPEGYSVSREKKERFSLILESASTNQTSMYLCASSLWSGYSYNEQFFGPGTRLTVL.

The J gene is TRBJ1-6, the V gene TRBV7-2; TCRdb selects TRBD1, and the lack of DNA leaves this call unchecked. CDR3 length: 14 amino acids. Germline CDR1 reads SGHTA; CDR2 reads FQGNSA. CDR3: CASSLTGRNSPLHF.

This chain links TRBV18 with TRBJ1-1. Germline V gene data show CDR1 as KGHSH and CDR2 as LQKENI. CDR3 length: 15 amino acids. This CDR3 is CASSPQGVGNTEAFF.

The CDR3 loop is CSVGTADSNQPQHF. The chain uses TRBV29-1 and TRBJ1-5; TCRdb's D call of TRBD1 is untestable without DNA. CDR3 length equals 14 residues. Germline CDR1 is SQVTM and CDR2 is ANQGSEA.

J is TRBJ2-7 and V is TRBV5-1; TCRdb lists TRBD2, though no DNA is available to test this call. Per germline, CDR1 SGHRS and CDR2 YFSETQ. The CDR3 runs to 15 residues. CDR3 region: CASSDPSGGAYEQYF.